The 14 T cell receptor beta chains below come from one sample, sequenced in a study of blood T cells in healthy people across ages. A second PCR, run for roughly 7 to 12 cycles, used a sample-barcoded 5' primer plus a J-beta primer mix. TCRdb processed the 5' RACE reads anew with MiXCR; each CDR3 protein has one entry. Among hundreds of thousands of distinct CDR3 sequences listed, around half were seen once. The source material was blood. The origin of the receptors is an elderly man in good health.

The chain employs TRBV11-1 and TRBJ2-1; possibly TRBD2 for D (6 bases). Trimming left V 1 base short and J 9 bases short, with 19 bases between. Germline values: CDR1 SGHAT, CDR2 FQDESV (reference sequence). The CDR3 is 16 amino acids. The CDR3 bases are TGTGCCAGCAGCTTAGAGTCTAGCGTTAGGTATGGTGAGCAGTTCTTC. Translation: CASSLESSVRYGEQFF. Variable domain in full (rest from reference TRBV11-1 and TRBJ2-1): EAEVAQSPRYKITEKSQAVAFWCDPISGHATLYWYRQILGQGPELLVQFQDESVVDDSQLPKDRFSAERLKGVDSTLKIQPAELGDSAMYLCASSLESSVRYGEQFFGPGTRLTVL.

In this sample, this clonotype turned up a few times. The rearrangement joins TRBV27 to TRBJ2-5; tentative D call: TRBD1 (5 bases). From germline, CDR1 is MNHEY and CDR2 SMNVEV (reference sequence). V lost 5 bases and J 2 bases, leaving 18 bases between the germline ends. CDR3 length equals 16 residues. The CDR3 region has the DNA TGTGCCAGCAGTCCTTTTTCCGCAGGGCCTCAAGAGACCCAGTACTTC. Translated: CASSPFSAGPQETQYF.

DNA for the CDR3: TGCAGCGTTGGGTGGCGGGAAAGGCACAGATACGCGTATTTT. This translates into CSVGWRERHRYAYF. V is TRBV29-1 and J is TRBJ2-3; possibly TRBD2 for D (6 bases). V was shortened by 4 bases and J by 14 bases, with 25 bases between the two germline ends. Germline V gene lookup returns CDR1 SQVTM and CDR2 ANQGSEA. The CDR3 consists of 14 residues.

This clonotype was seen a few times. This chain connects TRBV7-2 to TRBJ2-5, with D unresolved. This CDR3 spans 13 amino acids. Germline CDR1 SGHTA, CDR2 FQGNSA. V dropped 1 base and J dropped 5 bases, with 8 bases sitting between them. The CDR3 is CASSLVDVETQYF. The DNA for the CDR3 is TGTGCCAGCAGCTTAGTCGACGTGGAGACCCAGTACTTC.

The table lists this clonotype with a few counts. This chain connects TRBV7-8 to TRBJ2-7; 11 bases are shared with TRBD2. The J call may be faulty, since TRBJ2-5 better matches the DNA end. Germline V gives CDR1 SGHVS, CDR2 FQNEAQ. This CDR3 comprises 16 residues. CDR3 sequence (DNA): TGTGCCAGCAGCCTCCCCCGACTAGCGGGATCAGAGACCCAGTACTTC. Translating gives CASSLPRLAGSETQYF.

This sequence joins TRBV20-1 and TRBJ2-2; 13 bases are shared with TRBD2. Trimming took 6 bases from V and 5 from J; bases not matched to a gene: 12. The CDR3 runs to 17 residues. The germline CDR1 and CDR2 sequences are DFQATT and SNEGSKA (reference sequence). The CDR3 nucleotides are TGCAGTGCCCGCGTTGGGACTAGCGGGACTCGAACCGGGGAGCTGTTTTTT. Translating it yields CSARVGTSGTRTGELFF.

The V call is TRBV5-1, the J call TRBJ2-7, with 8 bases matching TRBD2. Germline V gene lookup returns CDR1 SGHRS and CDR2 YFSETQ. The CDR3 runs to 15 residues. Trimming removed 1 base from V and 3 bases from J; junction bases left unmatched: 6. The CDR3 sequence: CASSLFSGTIYEQYF. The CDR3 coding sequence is TGCGCCAGCAGCTTGTTTAGCGGGACTATCTACGAGCAGTACTTC. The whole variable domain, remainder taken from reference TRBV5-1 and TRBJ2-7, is KAGVTQTPRYLIKTRGQQVTLSCSPISGHRSVSWYQQTPGQGLQFLFEYFSETQRNKGNFPGRFSGRQFSNSRSEMNVSTLELGDSALYLCASSLFSGTIYEQYFGPGTRLTVT.

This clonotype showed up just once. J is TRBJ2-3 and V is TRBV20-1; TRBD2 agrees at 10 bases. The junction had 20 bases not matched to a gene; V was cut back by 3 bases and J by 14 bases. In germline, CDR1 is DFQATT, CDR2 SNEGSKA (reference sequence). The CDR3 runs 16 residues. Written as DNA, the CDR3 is TGCAGTGCTAGCCACCGACTAGCGGGCATCCACAGATACGCGTATTTT. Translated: CSASHRLAGIHRYAYF.

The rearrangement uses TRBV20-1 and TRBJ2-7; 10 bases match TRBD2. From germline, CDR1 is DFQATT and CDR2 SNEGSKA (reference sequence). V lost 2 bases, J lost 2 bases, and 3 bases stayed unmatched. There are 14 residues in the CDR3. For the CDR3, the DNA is TGCAGTGCTAGACTAGCGGGGGCTCCCTACGAGCAGTACTTC. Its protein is CSARLAGAPYEQYF.

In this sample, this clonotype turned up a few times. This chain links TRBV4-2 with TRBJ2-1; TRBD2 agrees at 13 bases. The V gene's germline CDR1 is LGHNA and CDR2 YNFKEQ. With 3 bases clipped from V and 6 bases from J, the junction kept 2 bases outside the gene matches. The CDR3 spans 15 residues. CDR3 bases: TGTGCCAGCAGCCACACTAGCGGGAGGGCCAATGAGCAGTTCTTC. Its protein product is CASSHTSGRANEQFF.

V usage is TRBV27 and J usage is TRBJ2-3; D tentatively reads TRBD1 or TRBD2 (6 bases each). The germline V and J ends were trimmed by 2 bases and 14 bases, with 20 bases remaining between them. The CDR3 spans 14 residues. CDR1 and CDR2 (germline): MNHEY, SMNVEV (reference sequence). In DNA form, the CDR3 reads TGTGCCAGCAGTTTAAAACAGGGAGGAAGAGACGCGTATTTT. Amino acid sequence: CASSLKQGGRDAYF.

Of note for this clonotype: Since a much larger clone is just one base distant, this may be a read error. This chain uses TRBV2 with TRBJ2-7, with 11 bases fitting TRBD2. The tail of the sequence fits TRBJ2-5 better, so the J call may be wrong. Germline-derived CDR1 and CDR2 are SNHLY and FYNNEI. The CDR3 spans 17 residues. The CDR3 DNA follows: TGTGCCAGCAGTGTTCGGGCTAGCGGGGGGTCCCGGGAGACCCAGTACTTC. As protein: CASSVRASGGSRETQYF.

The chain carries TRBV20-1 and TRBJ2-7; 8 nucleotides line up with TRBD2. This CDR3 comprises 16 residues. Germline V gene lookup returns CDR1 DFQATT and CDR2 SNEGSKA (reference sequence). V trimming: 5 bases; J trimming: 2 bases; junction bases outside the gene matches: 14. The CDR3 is CSASLSRLAGTYEQYF. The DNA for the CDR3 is TGCAGTGCTTCCTTGAGCCGGCTAGCGGGTACCTACGAGCAGTACTTC.

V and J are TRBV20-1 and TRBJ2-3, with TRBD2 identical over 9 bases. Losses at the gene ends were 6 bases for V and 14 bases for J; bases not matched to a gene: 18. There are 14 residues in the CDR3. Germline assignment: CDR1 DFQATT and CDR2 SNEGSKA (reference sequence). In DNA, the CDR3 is TGCAGTGCGCAGGTTAGCGGGAGAGCTAGATACGCGTATTTT. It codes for CSAQVSGRARYAYF.